This T cell receptor (beta chain) was sequenced during a study of regulatory and conventional T cells in RAG deficiency. The sorted conventional CD4+ T cells were CD25-low and CD127-high, with genomic DNA sequenced. Germline loops: CDR1 SGHNT, CDR2 YYREEE (reference sequence). The CDR3 covers 14 residues. J was trimmed by 0 bases and V by 4 bases; bases with no gene match: 4. Sequenced by immunoSEQ multiplex PCR; TCRdb stores in-frame clones only, minus some. In the table there are 40,000 to 55,000 clones, approximately 90% of which are singletons. These records were also assigned to another study, of regulatory T cells. This second report adds: The primer mix had 52 TRBV and 13 TRBJ primers.

Sequencing was performed on CD4+ effector T cells sorted from blood. The chain employs TRBV5-4 and TRBJ2-7; TRBD1 matches 7 bases. The origin of this receptor is a human donor in good health. The CDR3 loop reads CASSQQGTSYEQYF. CDR3 DNA sequence: TGTGCCAGCAGCCAACAGGGGACCTCCTACGAGCAGTACTTC.